The rows below give T cell receptor beta chains drawn from one sample of a study of control samples from healthy donors and cancer patients. Assay: immunoSEQ multiplex PCR; the TCRdb copy retains only in-frame clones and omits some. This repertoire shows under 200,000 clones, 91% found once; its top ten account for about 1.6%. The sample taken for sequencing was blood. The receptor set was obtained from a woman under 40 in good health. CDR3s include the opening cysteine and the closing phenylalanine or tryptophan. A D gene is named only where the DNA matches it firmly. Size is stated for part of the rows, as once, few or many counts, or as a class when the clone is expanded.

NA | TRBD1 | 14 | TRBJ2-2 | TRBV3-1/TRBV3-2 | TGTGCCAGCAGCCCGACAGGGGTGACCGGGGAGCTGTTTTTT | CASSPTGVTGELFF
NA | NA | 14 | TRBJ2-7 | TRBV11-3 | TGTGCCAGCAGCTTAGTCTTTGGCTCCTACGAGCAGTACTTC | CASSLVFGSYEQYF
NA | TRBD1 | 13 | TRBJ2-5 | TRBV11-2 | TGTGCCAGCAGTAGCGACAGGGTGGAGACCCAGTACTTC | CASSSDRVETQYF
NA | NA | 12 | TRBJ1-1 | TRBV29-1 | TGCAGCGTTACAGGGCTGAACACTGAAGCTTTCTTT | CSVTGLNTEAFF
NA | TRBD2 | 15 | TRBJ2-3 | TRBV6-4 | TGTGCCAGCAGTGACCTAGCGGGGAGCACAGATACGCAGTATTTT | CASSDLAGSTDTQYF
NA | TRBD2 | 15 | TRBJ2-5 | TRBV11-2 | TGTGCCAGCAGCTTAAGGCTAGCGGGAGTAGAGACCCAGTACTTC | CASSLRLAGVETQYF
NA | NA | 13 | TRBJ2-1 | TRBV7-9 | TGTGCCAGCAGCTTATCAGGGCGGAATGAGCAGTTCTTC | CASSLSGRNEQFF
few | NA | 13 | TRBJ2-1 | TRBV10-3 | TGTGCCATCAGTGGCCAGGCCTACAATGAGCAGTTCTTC | CAISGQAYNEQFF
once | TRBD1 | 15 | TRBJ1-5 | TRBV19 | TGTGCCAGTAGTATTGGCCAGGGGGGGAATCAGCCCCAGCATTTT | CASSIGQGGNQPQHF
NA | TRBD1 | 20 | TRBJ2-1 | TRBV12-5 | TGTGCTAGTGGTTCATCGACAGGGGAAGGGTTTTTCAGCTCCTACAATGAGCAGTTCTTC | CASGSSTGEGFFSSYNEQFF
NA | TRBD1 | 15 | TRBJ1-5 | TRBV19 | TGTGCCAGTAGTACGGACAGGGGTAGCAATCAGCCCCAGCATTTT | CASSTDRGSNQPQHF
NA | NA | 13 | TRBJ1-6 | TRBV27 | TGTGCCAGCACGCCAGACTATAATTCACCCCTCCACTTT | CASTPDYNSPLHF
once | TRBD2 | 15 | TRBJ2-1 | TRBV7-9 | TGTGCCAGCAGCCCGACCGGGACTAGAGTAAATGAGCAGTTCTTC | CASSPTGTRVNEQFF
NA | TRBD2 | 15 | TRBJ2-3 | TRBV6-4 | TGTGCCAGCAGTAGACTAGCGGGGGCCACAGATACGCAGTATTTT | CASSRLAGATDTQYF
NA | NA | 14 | TRBJ2-5 | TRBV6-6 | TGTGCCAGCAGTTACTCGGCTAAACAAGAGGCCCAGTACTTC | CASSYSAKQEAQYF
NA | NA | 15 | TRBJ2-7 | TRBV15 | TGTGCCACCAGCAGAGATCCCGGATTCTCCTACGAGCAGTACTTC | CATSRDPGFSYEQYF
NA | NA | 16 | TRBJ1-5 | TRBV29-1 | TGCAGCGTTGAAGAAGAAGAGACAACCCCAAATCAGCCCCAGCATTTT | CSVEEEETTPNQPQHF
NA | TRBD1 | 15 | TRBJ1-5 | TRBV6-5 | TGTGCCAGCAGTACGGAGTTAGGGGGCGGTCAGCCCCAGCATTTT | CASSTELGGGQPQHF
NA | NA | 15 | TRBJ2-7 | TRBV19 | TGTGCCAGTAGTATAGTGTACGGGACGGTCGACGAGCAGTACTTC | CASSIVYGTVDEQYF
NA | NA | 14 | TRBJ2-3 | TRBV7-2 | TGTGCCAGCAGCTTAGGGACTATGACAGATACGCAGTATTTT | CASSLGTMTDTQYF
NA | TRBD2 | 18 | TRBJ2-1 | TRBV4-3 | TGCACCAGCAGCCAAGCTTGGGCTAGCGGGACCTCCTACAATGAGCAGTTCTTC | CTSSQAWASGTSYNEQFF
NA | NA | 14 | TRBJ2-3 | TRBV11-3 | TGTGCCAGCAGCTTAGGGGGGGGCACAGATACGCAGTATTTT | CASSLGGGTDTQYF
NA | TRBD2 | 15 | TRBJ2-1 | TRBV28 | TGTGCCAGCAGCCCCGGGACTAGCGAGCACAATGAGCAGTTCTTC | CASSPGTSEHNEQFF
NA | NA | 15 | TRBJ1-1 | TRBV9 | TGTGCCAGCACCCCCTCCCCGACAATGAACACTGAAGCTTTCTTT | CASTPSPTMNTEAFF
NA | TRBD1 | 14 | TRBJ1-2 | TRBV19 | TGTGCCAGTAGTTACAAGGGACAGGGTCCTGGCTACACCTTC | CASSYKGQGPGYTF
many | NA | 16 | TRBJ1-4 | TRBV15 | TGTGCCACCAGCAGAGATCCGGGGACCGGTAATGAAAAACTGTTTTTT | CATSRDPGTGNEKLFF
NA | TRBD2 | 16 | TRBJ2-3 | TRBV3-1/TRBV3-2 | TGTGCCAGCAGCCAAGAGACTAGCGGGAGCGGAGATACGCAGTATTTT | CASSQETSGSGDTQYF
few | TRBD1 | 14 | TRBJ1-1 | TRBV4-1 | TGCGCCAGCAGCCAATACACAGGGGGCACTGAAGCTTTCTTT | CASSQYTGGTEAFF
once | NA | 14 | TRBJ2-1 | TRBV7-9 | TGTGCCAGCAGCTTAGTGCTAGAGGGGGGTGAGCAGTTCTTC | CASSLVLEGGEQFF
NA | NA | 14 | TRBJ1-2 | TRBV5-6 | TGTGCCAGCAGCTTGGGTCGGGGGACCTATGGCTACACCTTC | CASSLGRGTYGYTF
NA | NA | 15 | TRBJ1-5 | TRBV7-9 | TGTGCCAGCAGCTTAGGAGCGGGGGCTAATCAGCCCCAGCATTTT | CASSLGAGANQPQHF
NA | NA | 15 | TRBJ1-4 | TRBV30 | TGTGCCTGGTCCAAAAACAGGGCAACTAATGAAAAACTGTTTTTT | CAWSKNRATNEKLFF
NA | TRBD2 | 15 | TRBJ2-1 | TRBV7-6 | TGTGCCAGCAGTTCCGTAGCGGGAGCCTACAATGAGCAGTTCTTC | CASSSVAGAYNEQFF
once | TRBD2 | 17 | TRBJ2-1 | TRBV4-3 | TGCGCCAGCAGCCGCCAAACCCTAGCGGGAGGGTACAATGAGCAGTTCTTC | CASSRQTLAGGYNEQFF
NA | NA | 14 | TRBJ1-1 | TRBV3-1/TRBV3-2 | TGTGCCAGCAGCCAAGATATGCGGAACACTGAAGCTTTCTTT | CASSQDMRNTEAFF
NA | NA | 13 | TRBJ2-2 | TRBV30 | TGTGCCTGGAGTGTACTACCCACCGGGGAGCTGTTTTTT | CAWSVLPTGELFF
once | NA | 13 | TRBJ1-2 | TRBV7-2 | TGTGCCAGCAGCTTAGTCCTGAACTATGGCTACACCTTC | CASSLVLNYGYTF